The 26 T cell receptor beta chains given below trace back to one sample, sequenced in a study of T cells in Graves' hyperthyroidism and ophthalmopathy. Amplification of TCR beta CDR3 regions used RNA as the template. The primer set for the first-round RT-PCR of the TCR CDR3 was HTBI. TCRdb processed the multiplex PCR reads anew with MiXCR; each CDR3 protein has one entry. This table holds around 480,000 distinct CDR3 sequences, roughly 14% found once. The sample comprised blood. These TCRs come from a woman aged 18-29 years with Graves' hyperthyroidism.

This clonotype came up many times. The rearrangement uses TRBV6-1 and TRBJ2-1; 8 bases fit TRBD2. The CDR3 length is 18 residues. The germline gives CDR1 MNHNS, CDR2 SASEGT. V shed 7 bases and J 4 bases; nucleotides not matched to a gene: 18. Here the CDR3 reads CASKSPTPGTRDYNEQFF. The CDR3 bases are TGTGCCAGCAAGAGTCCAACCCCCGGGACTAGAGATTACAATGAGCAGTTCTTC.

This clonotype was recorded at least ten times. V is TRBV7-9 and J is TRBJ1-1; the D is unclear. Germline V gene data show CDR1 as SEHNR and CDR2 as FQNEAQ (reference sequence). The CDR3 has 11 residues. The V end lost 5 bases, the J end lost 7 bases, and 8 bases lay between the germline ends. CDR3 DNA sequence: TGTGCCAGCAGCATACAGAGTGAAGCTTTCTTT. Translated, it gives CASSIQSEAFF.

The genes are TRBV30 and TRBJ1-2, with D possibly TRBD1 on 6 matching bases. The CDR3 extends over 14 amino acids. CDR1 is GTSNPN, CDR2 SVGIG, per germline (reference sequence). V dropped 4 bases and J dropped 7 bases, with 19 bases sitting between them. CDR3 coding DNA: TGTGCCTGGACGCGCCGGGGGGCGCGGGGTGGCTACACCTTC. Encoded protein: CAWTRRGARGGYTF.

This clonotype was detected many times. This chain links TRBV6-1 with TRBJ2-2, with D maybe TRBD2 (6 bases). The CDR3 length is 16 residues. Germline assignment: CDR1 MNHNS and CDR2 SASEGT. Trimming took 11 bases from V and 1 from J, leaving 20 bases between them. This CDR3 is CASKGRERGNTGELFF. DNA of the CDR3: TGTGCCTCCAAGGGACGGGAGCGTGGGAACACCGGGGAGCTGTTTTTT.

This clonotype was seen repeatedly, ten times or more. This chain joins TRBV24-1 and TRBJ2-5; D uncertain. CDR3 length equals 13 residues. CDR1 KGHDR and CDR2 SFDVKD come from the germline V gene. Between the trimmed V and J ends, which lost 3 bases and 1 base, there was a span of 5 bases. Here the CDR3 DNA reads TGTGCCACCAGTGATCTGATCCAAGAGACCCAGTACTTC. This gives the protein CATSDLIQETQYF.

The chain is built from TRBV10-3 and TRBJ2-3; TRBD2 matches at 8 bases. From germline, CDR1 is ENHRY and CDR2 SYGVKD. The CDR3 contains 14 residues. Unmatched junction bases numbered 8, after V lost 10 bases and J lost 2 bases. The CDR3 region has the DNA TGTGCCACCAGAGCGGGAGTTAACACAGATACGCAGTATTTT. It is translated as CATRAGVNTDTQYF.

The rearrangement joins TRBV24-1 to TRBJ2-1; D is possibly TRBD2 (6 bases). Deletions cut 3 bases from V and 9 bases from J, with 23 bases between. The CDR3 runs 17 residues. In germline, CDR1 is KGHDR, CDR2 SFDVKD. The CDR3 here is CATSDLNRDSTTAEQFF. CDR3 sequence (DNA): TGTGCCACCAGTGATCTAAACCGGGACTCGACAACGGCTGAGCAGTTCTTC.

This clonotype has more than one count but fewer than ten. This chain uses TRBV29-1 with TRBJ2-1; perhaps TRBD2 as D (6 bases). The CDR3 loop spans 12 amino acids. The germline V gene encodes CDR1 SQVTM and CDR2 ANQGSEA. Trimming pared 7 bases from V and 8 bases from J, leaving 15 bases between. The CDR3 loop reads CSGSGFGDEQFF. In DNA, the CDR3 is TGCAGCGGTAGCGGCTTCGGCGATGAGCAGTTCTTC.

The V gene is TRBV27, the J gene TRBJ2-1, with D unresolved. This CDR3 comprises 16 residues. V was trimmed by 1 base and J by 1 base, leaving 11 bases between them. Germline CDR1 and CDR2: MNHEY and SMNVEV (reference sequence). The CDR3: CASSLLAVTSYNEQFF. In DNA form, the CDR3 reads TGTGCCAGCAGTTTATTGGCGGTTACATCCTACAATGAGCAGTTCTTC.

The rearrangement links TRBV6-1 to TRBJ1-1, with a possible D match to TRBD1 (6 bases). Trimming cost V 7 bases and J 11 bases, with 20 bases left between them. The germline V gene has CDR1 MNHNS and CDR2 SASEGT. The CDR3 extends over 13 amino acids. This CDR3 is CASKGHTRPRAFF. CDR3 coding DNA: TGTGCCAGCAAGGGACATACAAGGCCACGGGCTTTCTTT.

The chain links TRBV6-2 or TRBV6-3 to TRBJ2-7, with 10 bases lining up with TRBD2. Germline-derived CDR1 and CDR2 are MNHEY and SVGEGT. Germline trimming cut 5 bases from V and 0 bases from J; bases unmatched to any gene: 7. This CDR3 has 16 amino acids. Written as DNA, the CDR3 is TGTGCCAGCAGTACTAGGACTAGCGGTAGCTCCTACGAGCAGTACTTC. It specifies CASSTRTSGSSYEQYF.

At least ten counts were recorded for this clonotype. DNA of the CDR3: TGCAGTGCTATAATGGACCGCGAGCAGTACTTC. As protein: CSAIMDREQYF. The V and J genes are TRBV20-1 and TRBJ2-7; unclear D gene. Germline-derived CDR1 and CDR2 are DFQATT and SNEGSKA (reference sequence). There are 11 residues in the CDR3. Trimming pared 4 bases from V and 6 bases from J, leaving 10 bases between.

This clonotype was seen ten or more times. The chain couples TRBV18 to TRBJ1-2; D perhaps matches TRBD1 (5 bases). The CDR3 covers 14 residues. Germline V gene data show CDR1 as KGHSH and CDR2 as LQKENI. V dropped 3 bases and J dropped 7 bases, with 15 bases sitting between them. CDR3 nucleotides: TGTGCCAGCTCACCTAAGGTGGACGGGGCTGGCTACACCTTC. Protein: CASSPKVDGAGYTF.

This clonotype was detected a few times. V usage is TRBV20-1 and J usage is TRBJ2-6, with D perhaps matching TRBD1 (8 bases). The germline V gene has CDR1 DFQATT and CDR2 SNEGSKA (reference sequence). The CDR3 loop spans 20 amino acids. The V gene lost 0 bases and the J gene lost 0 bases, with 21 bases spanning the gap. The CDR3 sequence is CSARDKGGTGPYSGANVLTF. CDR3 DNA: TGCAGTGCTAGAGATAAGGGAGGGACAGGCCCCTACTCTGGGGCCAACGTCCTGACTTTC.

This clonotype turned up a few times. The chain employs TRBV19 and TRBJ2-7; D is possibly TRBD1 or TRBD2 (5 bases each). The V and J ends lost 6 bases and 3 bases respectively, with 15 bases between them. The CDR3 consists of 14 residues. Germline V gene data show CDR1 as LNHDA and CDR2 as SQIVND (reference sequence). In DNA form, the CDR3 reads TGTGCCAGTAGCCCAGGGAGAGGGGACTACGAGCAGTACTTC. Its protein product is CASSPGRGDYEQYF.

This clonotype was found many times. The V gene is TRBV12-3 or TRBV12-4, the J gene TRBJ2-3; D is unresolved. V lost 5 bases and J lost 6, with 9 bases in between. This CDR3 is built from 12 residues. This CDR3 reads CASSKQLDTQYF. CDR3 bases: TGTGCCAGCAGTAAACAGTTGGATACGCAGTATTTT.

The chain combines TRBV2 with TRBJ2-5; 8 bases match TRBD2. The CDR3 spans 12 residues. V was clipped by 8 bases and J by 5 bases; unmatched bases: 4. Germline V gene lookup returns CDR1 SNHLY and CDR2 FYNNEI. The CDR3 sequence: CASGGRRETQYF. CDR3 nucleotides: TGTGCCAGCGGCGGGAGGAGGGAGACCCAGTACTTC.

The table lists this clonotype with many counts. V is TRBV9 and J is TRBJ1-2; D is unresolved. V lost 2 bases to trimming and J lost 8 bases, with 10 bases between them. The CDR3 has 12 amino acids. The germline CDR1 and CDR2 sequences are SGDLS and YYNGEE. CDR3: CASSVSSGGYTF. The CDR3 DNA sequence: TGTGCCAGCAGCGTCTCCTCCGGGGGCTACACCTTC.

The V call is TRBV11-3, the J call TRBJ1-5; the D gene is possibly TRBD1 (5 bases). Germline V gene data show CDR1 as SGHNT and CDR2 as YENEEA. The CDR3 loop spans 10 amino acids. The CDR3 nucleotides read TGTGCAAACCGGGGGCAGCCCCAGCATTTT. Protein: CANRGQPQHF.

This clonotype showed up many times. This rearrangement joins TRBV5-1 to TRBJ1-1; D is unresolved. In germline, CDR1 is SGHRS, CDR2 YFSETQ. V lost 2 bases and J lost 7, with 12 bases in between. The CDR3 consists of 13 residues. This CDR3 is CASSFLGRDEAFF. The CDR3 DNA follows: TGCGCCAGCAGCTTCCTCGGACGGGATGAAGCTTTCTTT.

This chain uses TRBV9 with TRBJ2-2, with D perhaps TRBD1 or TRBD2 (5 bases each). Germline-derived CDR1 and CDR2 are SGDLS and YYNGEE. The CDR3 is made up of 16 amino acids. The V end was cut by 6 bases, the J end by 4 bases, with 19 bases between. The CDR3 loop is CASNLAGQAATGELFF. The CDR3 DNA follows: TGTGCCAGCAATCTAGCTGGACAAGCGGCCACCGGGGAGCTGTTTTTT.

In its sample, this clonotype was seen many times. The chain joins TRBV12-3 or TRBV12-4 to TRBJ2-1, with TRBD2 identical over 11 bases. V lost 5 bases and J lost 4; bases outside the gene matches: 10. The CDR3 has 17 residues. CDR3 nucleotide sequence: TGTGCCAGCAGTGCCCTCCCTAGCGGGAGGATTTACAATGAGCAGTTCTTC. Amino acids: CASSALPSGRIYNEQFF.

The table lists this clonotype with many counts. The J gene is TRBJ1-3, the V gene TRBV30; D remains unclear. The CDR3 runs to 11 residues. The V gene lost 5 bases and the J gene lost 0 bases, with 2 bases spanning the gap. CDR1 is GTSNPN and CDR2 is SVGIG in the germline V gene (reference sequence). CDR3 bases: TGTGCCTGGGGCTCTGGAAACACCATATATTTT. It is translated as CAWGSGNTIYF.

Only a few counts were recorded for this clonotype. The rearrangement links TRBV6-1 to TRBJ2-2, with 9 bases identical to TRBD1. The CDR3 has 15 residues. V was pared by 5 bases and J by 4 bases, with 5 bases of the junction left unmatched. Per the germline V gene, CDR1 is MNHNS and CDR2 is SASEGT. The CDR3 DNA reads as TGTGCCAGCAGTCGACAGGGGGTCGCCACCGGGGAGCTGTTTTTT. Its translation: CASSRQGVATGELFF.

A remark on this clonotype: This clone may be a read error of a much larger clone one base away. The rearrangement uses TRBV27 and TRBJ2-1, with a weak D call TRBD2 (6 bases). The CDR3 contains 15 residues. Germline V gene sequence: CDR1 MNHEY, CDR2 SMNVEV (reference sequence). V lost 3 bases, J lost 8 bases, and 17 bases lay in between. The CDR3 region is CASSLAREWYDEQFF. CDR3 in DNA: TGTGCCAGCAGTTTGGCACGGGAGTGGTACGATGAGCAGTTCTTC.

This clonotype was picked up a small number of times. The rearrangement links TRBV30 to TRBJ1-5, with D uncertain. Per germline, CDR1 GTSNPN and CDR2 SVGIG (reference sequence). The CDR3 extends over 13 amino acids. The V and J ends lost 2 bases and 7 bases respectively, with 12 bases between them. CDR3 amino acids: CAWSPWLQQPQHF. CDR3 bases: TGTGCCTGGAGTCCGTGGTTACAGCAGCCCCAGCATTTT.